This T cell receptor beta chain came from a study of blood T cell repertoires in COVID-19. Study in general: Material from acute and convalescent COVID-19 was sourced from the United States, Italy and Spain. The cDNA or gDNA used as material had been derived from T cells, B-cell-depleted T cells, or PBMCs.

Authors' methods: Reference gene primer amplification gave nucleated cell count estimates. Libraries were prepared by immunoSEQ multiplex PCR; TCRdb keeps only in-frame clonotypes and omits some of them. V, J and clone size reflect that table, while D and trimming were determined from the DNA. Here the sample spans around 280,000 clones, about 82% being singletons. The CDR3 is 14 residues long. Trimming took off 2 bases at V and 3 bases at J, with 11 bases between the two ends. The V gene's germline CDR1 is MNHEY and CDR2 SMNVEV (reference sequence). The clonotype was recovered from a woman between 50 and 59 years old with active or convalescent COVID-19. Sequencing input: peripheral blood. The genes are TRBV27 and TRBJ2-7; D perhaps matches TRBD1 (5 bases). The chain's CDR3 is CASSLQGLIYEQYF. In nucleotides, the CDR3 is TGTGCCAGCAGTTTACAGGGCTTGATCTACGAGCAGTACTTC.